This TCR beta chain was retrieved from a study of T cell clonotyping in hematopoietic cell transplantation. Germline CDR1 reads SGHTA; CDR2 reads FQGTGA. CDR3 size: 13 residues. Trimming pared 4 bases from V and 7 bases from J, leaving 11 bases between. Only in-frame clones appear in the TCRdb table, and some are missing; sequencing was by immunoSEQ multiplex PCR. The table includes 8,000 to 8,500 clones, about 89% detected once. The specimen was peripheral blood mononuclear cells, collected at the time of graft-versus-host disease after allogeneic stem cell transplant. V gene TRBV7-3 combines with J gene TRBJ2-1; D gene ambiguous. This TCR was recovered from a male patient aged 55 to 70 who had an allogeneic stem cell transplant from a related donor, so the T cells may come from the graft donor. Some clones in this sample may be carry-over from other donors' samples. The CDR3 sequence is CASSSRIRNEQFF. The CDR3 nucleotides are TGTGCCAGCAGCTCTCGAATCCGAAATGAGCAGTTCTTC.